A single sample gave rise to the 20 T cell receptor beta chains below, sequenced in a study of cytomegalovirus exposure and HLA in healthy donors. The PCR ran on 60 Vbeta and 13 Jbeta primers. Assay: immunoSEQ multiplex PCR; the TCRdb copy retains only in-frame clones and omits some. The table includes roughly 99,000 clones, about four fifths detected once. Sequenced input: PBMCs. The receptors stem from a male donor in good health and CMV-seropositive.

The rearrangement uses TRBV6-1 and TRBJ2-2; D is unclear. CDR1 MNHNS and CDR2 SASEGT come from the germline V gene. Trimming cost V 7 bases and J 0 bases, with 9 bases left between them. CDR3 length: 14 residues. CDR3 residues: CASKETANTGELFF. CDR3 nucleotides: TGTGCCAGCAAGGAAACAGCGAACACCGGGGAGCTGTTTTTT.

J is TRBJ2-3 and V is TRBV5-1; 9 nucleotides agree with TRBD2. This CDR3 has 14 amino acids. V lost 3 bases to trimming and J lost 4 bases; unmatched junction nucleotides: 3. Germline V lookup: CDR1 SGHRS, CDR2 YFSETQ. The CDR3 is CASSSSGASDTQYF. CDR3 DNA sequence: TGCGCCAGCAGCTCTAGCGGGGCTTCAGATACGCAGTATTTT.

This clone was seen a handful of times. The chain links TRBV6-6 to TRBJ1-2; 7 bases are shared with TRBD1. V lost 5 bases and J lost 4; bases outside the gene matches: 7. CDR3 size: 14 residues. Germline V gene lookup returns CDR1 MNHNY and CDR2 SVGAGI (reference sequence). Here the CDR3 DNA reads TGTGCCAGCAGTCAAAACAGGGGCGGCTATGGCTACACCTTC. Protein product: CASSQNRGGYGYTF.

V gene TRBV15 combines with J gene TRBJ1-3; D is perhaps TRBD1 (5 bases). Deletions cut 1 base from V and 3 bases from J, with 10 bases between. CDR3 size: 15 residues. Germline assignment: CDR1 LNHNV and CDR2 YYDKDF (reference sequence). The CDR3 is CATSRAQTDGNTIYF. In DNA, the CDR3 is TGTGCCACCAGCAGAGCCCAGACAGATGGAAACACCATATATTTT.

This clone turned up a few times. Written as DNA, the CDR3 is TGTGCCAGCAGCTGGGGGACGAAGGGGGCAGGGCAGCCCCAGCATTTT. It yields the protein CASSWGTKGAGQPQHF. The chain couples TRBV5-5 to TRBJ1-5, with 7 bases matching TRBD1. CDR1 is SGHKS, CDR2 YYEKEE, per germline (reference sequence). The CDR3 length is 16 residues. The trim removed 3 bases at V and 7 bases at J, leaving 13 bases unmatched.

The chain combines TRBV5-1 with TRBJ1-6, with TRBD1 identical over 8 bases. Trimming took 0 bases from V and 8 from J; bases not matched to a gene: 4. Germline V gives CDR1 SGHRS, CDR2 YFSETQ. This CDR3 has 15 amino acids. The CDR3 region is CASSLAGTGYSPLHF. DNA for the CDR3: TGCGCCAGCAGCTTGGCCGGGACAGGATATTCACCCCTCCACTTT.

The sample holds a few counts of this clone. The V gene is TRBV4-2, the J gene TRBJ1-1, with TRBD1 matching over 9 bases. Trimming took 1 base from V and 5 from J; bases not matched to a gene: 2. Germline assignment: CDR1 LGHNA and CDR2 YNFKEQ. CDR3 length: 14 residues. DNA of the CDR3: TGTGCCAGCAGCCAAGGACAGGGGGAGACTGAAGCTTTCTTT. Translating it yields CASSQGQGETEAFF.

In regard to this clone: A read error may account for a junction end that differs from germline. The chain joins TRBV7-2 to TRBJ1-2, with D possibly TRBD1 on 6 matching bases. Germline V gene sequence: CDR1 SGHTA, CDR2 FQGNSA. The CDR3 runs 12 residues. CDR3 residues: CASSLALGQSSF. The CDR3 DNA follows: TGTGCCAGCAGCTTAGCGCTTGGACAGTCCAGCTTC.

V gene TRBV25-1 combines with J gene TRBJ2-7, with 8 positions matching TRBD1. The CDR3 totals 16 residues. With V trimmed by 4 bases and J by 3 bases, 11 bases remained unmatched. Germline CDR1 is MGHDK and CDR2 is SYGVNS. CDR3 region: CASSGSRQGNFYEQYF. The DNA for the CDR3 is TGTGCCAGCAGTGGCTCCCGACAGGGGAATTTCTACGAGCAGTACTTC.

The chain has TRBV7-9 and TRBJ1-1; 8 positions agree with TRBD1. The CDR3 is made up of 14 amino acids. After removal of 4 bases from V and 4 bases from J, the junction contained 5 bases not matched to a gene. Germline CDR1 reads SEHNR; CDR2 reads FQNEAQ (reference sequence). CDR3 nucleotides: TGTGCCAGCAGCTCTCAGACAGGGGTCACTGAAGCTTTCTTT. It encodes CASSSQTGVTEAFF.

V usage is TRBV5-1 and J usage is TRBJ1-2; 7 positions agree with TRBD1. This CDR3 region has 15 residues. Trimming removed 4 bases from V and 4 bases from J; junction bases left unmatched: 10. Germline V gives CDR1 SGHRS, CDR2 YFSETQ. This chain's CDR3 is CASSVGQNKAYGYTF. The CDR3, as DNA: TGCGCCAGCAGCGTGGGACAGAATAAAGCCTATGGCTACACCTTC.

The chain recombines TRBV21-1 with TRBJ2-7; TRBD2, the table's D call, was not compared with the DNA. TRBV21-1 is assigned pseudogene status. The CDR3 has 14 amino acids. The CDR3 sequence is CASSKDQRCYEQYF. The CDR3 DNA follows: TGTGCCAGCAGCAAAGATCAGCGGTGCTACGAGCAGTACTTC.

This clone was counted once. The final CDR3 position lacks the conserved phenylalanine or tryptophan, pointing to a likely read error. The chain uses TRBV29-1 and TRBJ1-1; D is perhaps TRBD1 (6 bases). The CDR3 runs to 12 residues. V gave up 0 bases and J gave up 10 bases, with 12 bases separating them. CDR1 is SQVTM, CDR2 ANQGSEA, per germline. The CDR3 DNA is TGCAGCGTTGAAGAGGTGGGGGCGCGAGCTTTCCTT. The encoded protein is CSVEEVGARAFL.

The chain links TRBV7-2 to TRBJ2-5; 15 bases map to TRBD2. The CDR3 is 17 amino acids. Germline lookup yields CDR1 SGHTA and CDR2 FQGNSA. Trimming removed 0 bases from V and 4 bases from J; junction bases left unmatched: 3. The CDR3 spells CASSLARTSGGGETQYF. As DNA, the CDR3 is TGTGCCAGCAGCTTAGCGCGGACTAGCGGGGGGGGAGAGACCCAGTACTTC.

The chain recombines TRBV29-1 with TRBJ1-3; unclear D gene. The CDR3 loop spans 10 amino acids. Germline values: CDR1 SQVTM, CDR2 ANQGSEA. Trimming stripped 5 bases from V and 4 bases from J, with 3 bases between. This CDR3 is CSVIGNTIYF. The DNA for the CDR3 is TGCAGCGTTATAGGAAACACCATATATTTT.

This clone was seen more than once but under ten times. The V call is TRBV27, the J call TRBJ2-1, with 9 positions matching TRBD1. J gave up 10 bases and V 5 bases, and 15 bases lay outside the gene matches. This CDR3 has 16 residues. CDR1 and CDR2 from the germline V gene are MNHEY and SMNVEV (reference sequence). CDR3 sequence reads: CASSPTGGWVVWEQFF. DNA for the CDR3: TGTGCCAGCAGTCCAACAGGGGGCTGGGTTGTCTGGGAGCAGTTCTTC.

The rearrangement joins TRBV6-1 to TRBJ2-6; a weak D match, TRBD1 (5 bases). Germline V gene lookup returns CDR1 MNHNS and CDR2 SASEGT. The CDR3 sequence is 15 residues long. Between the trimmed V and J ends, which lost 6 bases and 0 bases, there was a span of 9 bases. The CDR3 sequence is CASRQDLSGANVLTF. DNA of the CDR3: TGTGCCAGCAGACAGGACCTCTCTGGGGCCAACGTCCTGACTTTC.

The CDR3 is CAFGPGITDTQYF. The CDR3 region has the DNA TGTGCCTTTGGCCCGGGGATCACAGATACGCAGTATTTT. The gene calls are TRBV30 and TRBJ2-3; D might be TRBD2 (5 bases). Germline V gives CDR1 GTSNPN, CDR2 SVGIG (reference sequence). Trimming removed 7 bases at V and 2 bases at J, with 13 bases between. There are 13 residues in the CDR3.

A few counts support this clone. The chain uses TRBV6-5 and TRBJ1-3; possibly TRBD1 for D (6 bases). Germline loops: CDR1 MNHEY, CDR2 SVGAGI. The CDR3 loop spans 14 amino acids. Trimming took off 11 bases at V and 9 bases at J, with 23 bases between the two ends. CDR3: CAPINRDGICTIYF. CDR3 nucleotides: TGTGCCCCAATCAACAGGGATGGAATCTGCACCATATATTTT.

This clone was recorded once. V gene TRBV16 combines with J gene TRBJ1-1; D not resolved. CDR1 is KGHSY, CDR2 FQNENV, per germline. The CDR3 loop spans 13 amino acids. V was cut by 0 bases and J by 3 bases, with 5 bases left in between. The CDR3 DNA reads TGTGCCAGCAGCCAATCGAGGGACACTGAAGCTTTCTTT. Translated: CASSQSRDTEAFF.